The rows below give T cell receptor beta chains drawn from one sample of a study of cytomegalovirus exposure and HLA in healthy donors. Sequencing used immunoSEQ multiplex PCR; TCRdb keeps in-frame clones, though not all of them. The data show around 150,000 clones, over 75% seen once. Sequencing was performed on PBMCs. All receptors derive from a man younger than 35 in good health and CMV-seropositive. The CDR3 runs from the conserved cysteine through the conserved F or W. The order of the fields is D gene, clone size, V gene, J gene, CDR3 DNA, CDR3 protein. The D gene is left open where the match is weak. Size values are once, few and many counts, or a class for expanded clones, and some rows have none.

d_call: .; clone_size: .; v_call: TRBV10-2; j_call: TRBJ1-5; cdr3_nt: TGCGCCAGCAGTGAAGCCAGGCTAAGTCAGCCCCAGCATTTT; cdr3_aa: CASSEARLSQPQHF
d_call: .; clone_size: .; v_call: TRBV9; j_call: TRBJ2-1; cdr3_nt: TGTGCCAGCAGCGTCGAGGGGGGGGGCTCCTACAATGAGCAGTTCTTC; cdr3_aa: CASSVEGGGSYNEQFF
d_call: TRBD1; clone_size: .; v_call: TRBV7-6; j_call: TRBJ1-1; cdr3_nt: TGTGCCAGCAGCCCGCGACAGGGGGCAAGGAACACTGAAGCTTTCTTT; cdr3_aa: CASSPRQGARNTEAFF
d_call: .; clone_size: .; v_call: TRBV5-4; j_call: TRBJ2-5; cdr3_nt: TGTGCCAGCAGTTTCGACACGGAGGGCGAGACCCAGTACTTC; cdr3_aa: CASSFDTEGETQYF
d_call: TRBD2; clone_size: .; v_call: TRBV5-1; j_call: TRBJ2-3; cdr3_nt: TGCGCCAGCAGCTTAGCGGGGGGGTTAGATACGCAGTATTTT; cdr3_aa: CASSLAGGLDTQYF
d_call: .; clone_size: .; v_call: TRBV2; j_call: TRBJ1-1; cdr3_nt: TGTGCCAGCAGTACCCCGGGGGAAGCTTTCTTT; cdr3_aa: CASSTPGEAFF
d_call: TRBD2; clone_size: .; v_call: TRBV7-8; j_call: TRBJ2-3; cdr3_nt: TGTGCCAGCAGCTTAGAAGCCGGGGGGGTGGATACGCAGTATTTT; cdr3_aa: CASSLEAGGVDTQYF
d_call: .; clone_size: .; v_call: TRBV6-5; j_call: TRBJ2-3; cdr3_nt: TGTGCCAGCAGTTCCCCCAGGGGGGTAACAGATACGCAGTATTTT; cdr3_aa: CASSSPRGVTDTQYF
d_call: .; clone_size: .; v_call: TRBV5-1; j_call: TRBJ2-2; cdr3_nt: TGCGCCAGCCGATACGGAGAAACCGGGGAGCTGTTTTTT; cdr3_aa: CASRYGETGELFF
d_call: TRBD1; clone_size: .; v_call: TRBV19; j_call: TRBJ1-4; cdr3_nt: TGTGCCAGTAGCGGACTACAGGGGGCGCATGAAAAACTGTTTTTT; cdr3_aa: CASSGLQGAHEKLFF
d_call: .; clone_size: .; v_call: TRBV15; j_call: TRBJ2-7; cdr3_nt: TGTGCCACCAGCTACCTCGCTAGTTACGAGCAGTACTTC; cdr3_aa: CATSYLASYEQYF
d_call: .; clone_size: .; v_call: TRBV6-5; j_call: TRBJ2-2; cdr3_nt: TGTGCCAGCAGTTACATCCGGACTATTAACACCGGGGAGCTGTTTTTT; cdr3_aa: CASSYIRTINTGELFF
d_call: TRBD1; clone_size: .; v_call: TRBV15; j_call: TRBJ1-2; cdr3_nt: TGTGCCACCAGCGGCCACAGGGGTTTTAACTATGGCTACACCTTC; cdr3_aa: CATSGHRGFNYGYTF
d_call: TRBD1; clone_size: once; v_call: TRBV7-2; j_call: TRBJ2-7; cdr3_nt: TGTGCCAGCAGCCCCCGGACAGGGGCGAGCTCCTACGAGCAGTACTTC; cdr3_aa: CASSPRTGASSYEQYF
d_call: TRBD1; clone_size: .; v_call: TRBV30; j_call: TRBJ2-7; cdr3_nt: TGTGCCTGGAGTGGGGCCCTAGACAGGGGAACCTACGAGCAGTACTTC; cdr3_aa: CAWSGALDRGTYEQYF
d_call: .; clone_size: .; v_call: TRBV7-9; j_call: TRBJ2-3; cdr3_nt: TGTGCCAGCAGCTCGACCGGGGGTAGCACAGATACGCAGTATTTT; cdr3_aa: CASSSTGGSTDTQYF
d_call: .; clone_size: .; v_call: TRBV7-7; j_call: TRBJ2-5; cdr3_nt: TGTGCCAGCAGCGTGATCCGGGGTGAGACCCAGTACTTC; cdr3_aa: CASSVIRGETQYF
d_call: .; clone_size: .; v_call: TRBV14; j_call: TRBJ2-3; cdr3_nt: TGTGCCAGCAGCCTCGGGAGTCGATTCGACACAGATACGCAGTATTTT; cdr3_aa: CASSLGSRFDTDTQYF
d_call: .; clone_size: .; v_call: TRBV10-3; j_call: TRBJ2-5; cdr3_nt: TGTGCCATCAGTGGCTTAGGAGCGGGAGAGACCCAGTACTTC; cdr3_aa: CAISGLGAGETQYF
d_call: .; clone_size: .; v_call: TRBV4-3; j_call: TRBJ1-4; cdr3_nt: TGCGCCAGCAGCCAAGACCCAGGGGAAGGTGAAAAACTGTTTTTT; cdr3_aa: CASSQDPGEGEKLFF
d_call: .; clone_size: .; v_call: TRBV7-9; j_call: TRBJ2-7; cdr3_nt: TGTGCCAGCAGCTTAAAGCCGGAGACCGTCTACGAGCAGTACTTC; cdr3_aa: CASSLKPETVYEQYF
d_call: TRBD1; clone_size: .; v_call: TRBV30; j_call: TRBJ1-5; cdr3_nt: TGTGCCTGGGGACCCGGGACAGGGGGCAATCAGCCCCAGCATTTT; cdr3_aa: CAWGPGTGGNQPQHF
d_call: TRBD1; clone_size: .; v_call: TRBV29-1; j_call: TRBJ2-3; cdr3_nt: TGCAGCGTTGAAGATCGAGACAGGGCCACAGATACGCAGTATTTT; cdr3_aa: CSVEDRDRATDTQYF
d_call: .; clone_size: .; v_call: TRBV5-4; j_call: TRBJ2-2; cdr3_nt: TGTGCCAGCAGCGATAACACCCTGGCACCCGGGGAGCTGTTTTTT; cdr3_aa: CASSDNTLAPGELFF
d_call: TRBD1; clone_size: .; v_call: TRBV30; j_call: TRBJ1-4; cdr3_nt: TGTGCCTGGAGTGGCGGACAGGGTAGGGAAAAACTGTTTTTT; cdr3_aa: CAWSGGQGREKLFF
d_call: .; clone_size: few; v_call: TRBV7-2; j_call: TRBJ1-2; cdr3_nt: TGTGCCAGCAGCGAGAACACCTGGGGCCACACCTTC; cdr3_aa: CASSENTWGHTF
d_call: .; clone_size: .; v_call: TRBV30; j_call: TRBJ2-3; cdr3_nt: TGTGCCTGGAGTGCCCGCACGGCAGATACGCAGTATTTT; cdr3_aa: CAWSARTADTQYF
d_call: TRBD1; clone_size: .; v_call: TRBV27; j_call: TRBJ2-1; cdr3_nt: TGTGCCAGCAGTTGGGGGACAGCTTACAATGAGCAGTTCTTC; cdr3_aa: CASSWGTAYNEQFF
d_call: .; clone_size: .; v_call: TRBV5-6; j_call: TRBJ1-2; cdr3_nt: TGTGCCAGCAGCTTCGACGGACTGGGCTATGGCTACACCTTC; cdr3_aa: CASSFDGLGYGYTF
d_call: .; clone_size: few; v_call: TRBV29-1; j_call: TRBJ1-6; cdr3_nt: TGCAGCGTTGAGACAGGTGTTAATTCACCCCTCCACTTT; cdr3_aa: CSVETGVNSPLHF
d_call: TRBD1; clone_size: .; v_call: TRBV14; j_call: TRBJ1-1; cdr3_nt: TGTGCCAGCAGCCAAGATTTGCTGTCAACAGGGGGCACTGAAGCTTTCTTT; cdr3_aa: CASSQDLLSTGGTEAFF
d_call: .; clone_size: .; v_call: TRBV7-3; j_call: TRBJ1-2; cdr3_nt: TGTGCCAGCAGCTCCCTCCCAGGGCTTGGCTACACCTTC; cdr3_aa: CASSSLPGLGYTF
d_call: .; clone_size: .; v_call: TRBV30; j_call: TRBJ2-7; cdr3_nt: TGTGCCTGGAGTGTACCCCGGGGCTACGAGCAGTACTTC; cdr3_aa: CAWSVPRGYEQYF
d_call: TRBD1; clone_size: .; v_call: TRBV7-9; j_call: TRBJ1-4; cdr3_nt: TGTGCCAGCAGCCACGGGGAAGGGGGCTGGGAAAAACTGTTTTTT; cdr3_aa: CASSHGEGGWEKLFF